Listed below are T cell receptor beta chains from one sample, sequenced in a study of monozygotic twins with inflammatory bowel disease. TCRdb reprocessed the 5' RACE reads, with one entry per CDR3 protein and no DNA. This sample's clone table lists approximately 380,000 distinct CDR3 sequences. The sample taken for sequencing was blood. These receptors were obtained from a human donor with ulcerative colitis or Crohn's disease, or a healthy co-twin of an affected twin (not recorded which). CDR3s include the opening cysteine and the closing phenylalanine or tryptophan. Each record gives: J gene, V gene, CDR3 protein.

J: TRBJ1-4
V: TRBV4-3
CDR3: CASSQDGVWSTNEKLFF

J: TRBJ2-3
V: TRBV5-1
CDR3: CASSPESGRTDTQYF

J: TRBJ2-3
V: TRBV6-4
CDR3: CASSDSGGGGADTQYF

J: TRBJ2-3
V: TRBV5-1
CDR3: CASSYDQYTQYF

J: TRBJ2-7
V: TRBV12-3/TRBV12-4
CDR3: CASSLVTGGPYEQYF

J: TRBJ2-1
V: TRBV5-6
CDR3: CASSSQGLEQFF

J: TRBJ2-1
V: TRBV28
CDR3: CASTYSAGNEQFF

J: TRBJ2-5
V: TRBV6-6
CDR3: CASSKQSPQETQYF

J: TRBJ2-7
V: TRBV18
CDR3: CASSPSGTYSYEQYF

J: TRBJ1-5
V: TRBV3-1
CDR3: CASSQDRDQPQHF

J: TRBJ2-3
V: TRBV27
CDR3: CASADSTSTDTQYF

J: TRBJ2-5
V: TRBV5-1
CDR3: CASSFSFETQYF

J: TRBJ2-1
V: TRBV29-1
CDR3: CSVEDLFAGGSEQFF

J: TRBJ2-7
V: TRBV29-1
CDR3: CSVLHTGVTEYEQYF

J: TRBJ2-1
V: TRBV5-1
CDR3: CASRSIGSSYNEQFF

J: TRBJ2-5
V: TRBV18
CDR3: CASSPVTGGQETQYF

J: TRBJ1-1
V: TRBV7-3
CDR3: CASSLFGNTEAFF

J: TRBJ2-7
V: TRBV5-1
CDR3: CASSLAGGGAGEQYF

J: TRBJ1-1
V: TRBV5-1
CDR3: CASSLERGSEAFF

J: TRBJ2-7
V: TRBV19
CDR3: CASSDSFGQTYEQYF

J: TRBJ2-7
V: TRBV6-1
CDR3: CAVRRGVKDEQYF

J: TRBJ2-2
V: TRBV6-2/TRBV6-3
CDR3: CAGGVANTGELFF

J: TRBJ1-3
V: TRBV7-7
CDR3: CASSPGTGTSGNTIYF

J: TRBJ1-6
V: TRBV6-1
CDR3: CASRRGTESSYNSPLHF

J: TRBJ1-1
V: TRBV6-7
CDR3: CASIDYRGPVNTEAFF

J: TRBJ2-1
V: TRBV7-6
CDR3: CASSLVMDASYNEQFF

J: TRBJ1-2
V: TRBV6-1
CDR3: CASSTPGEGSYGYTF

J: TRBJ2-7
V: TRBV18
CDR3: CASSPRVGEQYF

J: TRBJ2-1
V: TRBV3-1
CDR3: CASRLLAGGLEQFF

J: TRBJ1-2
V: TRBV7-9
CDR3: CASSPIRADYGYTF

J: TRBJ2-2
V: TRBV3-1
CDR3: CASSPDWATNTGELFF

J: TRBJ2-1
V: TRBV7-8
CDR3: CASSLGRGLEQFF

J: TRBJ2-1
V: TRBV24-1
CDR3: CATSDPRGNHNEQFF

J: TRBJ1-6
V: TRBV15
CDR3: CATSSMSGTYSPLHF

J: TRBJ1-1
V: TRBV19
CDR3: CASSIGTGGAYTEAFF

J: TRBJ2-1
V: TRBV12-3/TRBV12-4
CDR3: CASSLYRGLAESNEQFF

J: TRBJ2-7
V: TRBV7-6
CDR3: CASTLLGINEQYF

J: TRBJ1-2
V: TRBV18
CDR3: CASSPEGQGSGYTF

J: TRBJ2-7
V: TRBV20-1
CDR3: CSAAVTGEQYF

J: TRBJ2-7
V: TRBV4-2
CDR3: CASSQDLSSGGTRSYEQYF

J: TRBJ1-5
V: TRBV6-1
CDR3: CASGQGVYSNQPQHF

J: TRBJ2-5
V: TRBV29-1
CDR3: CSVVLAGYQETQYF

J: TRBJ2-5
V: TRBV29-1
CDR3: CSVKIGGETQYF

J: TRBJ1-3
V: TRBV12-3/TRBV12-4
CDR3: CATRRRGGISGNTIYF

J: TRBJ2-2
V: TRBV7-8
CDR3: CASSLLWVGTGELFF

J: TRBJ2-7
V: TRBV12-3/TRBV12-4
CDR3: CASSFSSGGRYEQYF

J: TRBJ2-7
V: TRBV9
CDR3: CATTTPGHYSEQYF

J: TRBJ2-2
V: TRBV5-1
CDR3: CASSPGTHLPELFF

J: TRBJ2-7
V: TRBV10-2
CDR3: CASWPGSYEQYF

J: TRBJ2-3
V: TRBV6-4
CDR3: CASSEGSGDTQYF

J: TRBJ2-5
V: TRBV24-1
CDR3: CATSESGLGETQYF

J: TRBJ2-3
V: TRBV5-1
CDR3: CASSQTGTSTDTQYF

J: TRBJ1-6
V: TRBV4-3
CDR3: CASNPGTGAAPLHF

J: TRBJ1-1
V: TRBV12-3/TRBV12-4
CDR3: CASTPTGNTEAFF

J: TRBJ2-2
V: TRBV5-1
CDR3: CASSTGQPGELFF

J: TRBJ1-6
V: TRBV20-1
CDR3: CSARGSDRGRNSPLHF

J: TRBJ2-6
V: TRBV25-1
CDR3: CASSESWARDAGANVLTF

J: TRBJ1-1
V: TRBV7-9
CDR3: CASSFTDEAFF

J: TRBJ2-3
V: TRBV6-2/TRBV6-3
CDR3: CASSYFSGNPDTQYF

J: TRBJ1-6
V: TRBV4-1
CDR3: CASSHLRWQPNNSPLHF